The 8 T cell receptor beta chains below come from one sample, sequenced in a study of T cell responses to AZD1222 COVID-19 vaccine. Clones were read by immunoSEQ multiplex PCR, and TCRdb kept only the in-frame ones, dropping some. The table includes roughly 130,000 clones, about 93% detected once. Sequenced material: peripheral blood, taken 28 days after the second AZD1222 dose. Every receptor here comes from an adult who received the AZD1222 COVID-19 vaccine.

V usage is TRBV12-3 or TRBV12-4 and J usage is TRBJ1-5, with D perhaps TRBD1 (6 bases). The V end lost 2 bases, the J end lost 7 bases, and 9 bases lay between the germline ends. The CDR3 covers 13 residues. The CDR3 here is CASSLTGRQPQHF. CDR3 coding DNA: TGTGCCAGCAGTTTAACAGGGAGGCAGCCCCAGCATTTT.

This chain joins TRBV2 and TRBJ1-1; possible D gene TRBD1, 5 bases. CDR1 is SNHLY and CDR2 is FYNNEI in the germline V gene. There are 12 residues in the CDR3. Between the trimmed V and J ends, which lost 6 bases and 6 bases, there was a span of 11 bases. The CDR3 DNA is TGTGCCAGCAGCACCACAGGAGCTGAAGCTTTCTTT. Amino acid sequence: CASSTTGAEAFF. Using reference TRBV2 and TRBJ1-1 for the parts outside the CDR3, the full variable domain is EPEVTQTPSHQVTQMGQEVILRCVPISNHLYFYWYRQILGQKVEFLVSFYNNEISEKSEIFDDQFSVERPDGSNFTLKIRSTKLEDSAMYFCASSTTGAEAFFGQGTRLTVV.

J is TRBJ1-3 and V is TRBV14; tentatively, D is TRBD1 (6 bases). V dropped 6 bases and J dropped 4 bases, with 19 bases sitting between them. Looked up from germline, CDR1 is SGHDN and CDR2 is FVKESK. This CDR3 is 16 amino acids long. This chain's CDR3 is CASRPYGGAQGNTIYF. The CDR3 DNA reads TGTGCCAGCAGACCGTACGGGGGGGCGCAAGGAAACACCATATATTTT.

This clone is a singleton in its sample. This chain joins TRBV5-4 and TRBJ2-5; TRBD1 aligns across 12 bases. Germline CDR1 SGHNT, CDR2 YYREEE (reference sequence). The ends lost 4 bases at V and 4 bases at J; junction bases unmatched: 8. CDR3 size: 16 residues. The CDR3 region is CASSVPGQGAGETQYF. The CDR3 DNA sequence: TGTGCCAGCAGCGTCCCGGGACAGGGGGCGGGAGAGACCCAGTACTTC. The full variable domain, with the rest looked up from reference TRBV5-4 and TRBJ2-5, is ETGVTQSPTHLIKTRGQQVTLRCSSQSGHNTVSWYQQALGQGPQFIFQYYREEENGRGNFPPRFSGLQFPNYSSELNVNALELDDSALYLCASSVPGQGAGETQYFGPGTRLLVL.

This chain joins TRBV29-1 and TRBJ2-2, with D hard to call. CDR3 length: 13 amino acids. The V end was cut by 2 bases, the J end by 1 base, with 5 bases between. Germline V CDR1 and CDR2: SQVTM, ANQGSEA. Written as DNA, the CDR3 is TGCAGCGTTGAAATGGGGAACACCGGGGAGCTGTTTTTT. Translated, it gives CSVEMGNTGELFF.

The V gene is TRBV7-9, the J gene TRBJ2-3; TRBD1 agrees at 10 bases. Germline CDR1 reads SEHNR; CDR2 reads FQNEAQ (reference sequence). CDR3 size: 16 residues. J gave up 3 bases and V 11 bases, and 14 bases lay outside the gene matches. CDR3: CASNSLDRGSTDTQYF. The CDR3 region has the DNA TGTGCCTCCAACTCTTTGGACAGGGGGTCTACAGATACGCAGTATTTT.

The V and J genes are TRBV18 and TRBJ1-1; no clear D. Between the trimmed V and J ends, which lost 5 bases and 3 bases, there was a span of 13 bases. The CDR3 runs 14 residues. Per the germline V gene, CDR1 is KGHSH and CDR2 is LQKENI. The CDR3, as DNA: TGTGCCAGCTCAGAACGTCATGGATACACTGAAGCTTTCTTT. Translated, it gives CASSERHGYTEAFF.

This sequence joins TRBV20-1 and TRBJ2-5; D gene uncertain. V lost 3 bases and J 2 bases, leaving 4 bases between the germline ends. Per the germline V gene, CDR1 is DFQATT and CDR2 is SNEGSKA (reference sequence). The CDR3 is 11 amino acids. The CDR3 region is CSASGQETQYF. CDR3 DNA sequence: TGCAGTGCTAGCGGACAAGAGACCCAGTACTTC.